Following are 14 T cell receptor beta chains from one sample sequenced in a study of memory CD4+ T cells and cytomegalovirus serostatus. This table comes from immunoSEQ multiplex PCR, and its TCRdb copy is limited to in-frame clones, with some not included. The data show over 60,000 clones, with around four fifths seen just once and 0.88% held by the top ten. The sort gate was single viable CD3+CD4+CD8-CD45RO+ cells for memory CD4+ T cells. The sample comprised memory CD4+ T cells from blood. The receptors originated from an adult in good health and CMV-seronegative.

The rearrangement joins TRBV7-9 to TRBJ1-5; D unresolved. The V gene lost 5 bases and the J gene lost 4 bases, with 12 bases spanning the gap. Germline V lookup: CDR1 SEHNR, CDR2 FQNEAQ (reference sequence). This CDR3 contains 14 residues. DNA of the CDR3: TGTGCCAGCAGCCCTGACATCTTAAATCAGCCCCAGCATTTT. Translation: CASSPDILNQPQHF.

The chain links TRBV13 to TRBJ2-7; 11 bases fit TRBD2. J was trimmed by 1 base and V by 5 bases; bases with no gene match: 7. The CDR3 is made up of 16 amino acids. Per germline, CDR1 PRHDT and CDR2 FYEKMQ (reference sequence). The CDR3 loop reads CASSLRLAGSSYEQYF. The CDR3 nucleotides are TGTGCCAGCAGCCTCCGACTAGCGGGGTCATCCTACGAGCAGTACTTC.

This clone appeared a few times. The rearrangement links TRBV27 to TRBJ1-2, with D maybe TRBD1 (6 bases). This CDR3 region has 13 residues. Trimming took 3 bases from V and 2 from J, leaving 7 bases between them. Germline CDR1 is MNHEY and CDR2 is SMNVEV (reference sequence). CDR3 bases: TGTGCCAGCAGTTTTGGACAGAACTATGGCTACACCTTC. Translated: CASSFGQNYGYTF.

This CDR3 is CASSKLHISGNTIYF. CDR3 coding DNA: TGTGCCAGCAGCAAACTCCACATCTCTGGAAACACCATATATTTT. The chain couples TRBV5-8 to TRBJ1-3; D remains unclear. The germline gives CDR1 SGHTS, CDR2 YDEGEE. V lost 4 bases to trimming and J lost 0 bases, with 11 bases between them. This CDR3 region has 15 residues.

This clone is medium-sized (0.01 to 0.1%) by share. The same CDR3 also results from other DNA sequences found in this sample. This sequence joins TRBV7-8 and TRBJ1-5; D call uncertain. CDR1 SGHVS and CDR2 FQNEAQ come from the germline V gene. The CDR3 is made up of 13 amino acids. Trimming removed 5 bases at V and 8 bases at J, with 13 bases between. CDR3 in DNA: TGTGCCAGCAGCGGTGAACAAAGGGAGCCCCAGCATTTT. It translates to CASSGEQREPQHF.

The rearrangement joins TRBV5-1 to TRBJ2-7; D not resolved. Germline-derived CDR1 and CDR2 are SGHRS and YFSETQ. This CDR3 has 14 residues. Trimming removed 3 bases at V and 3 bases at J, with 13 bases between. In DNA, the CDR3 is TGCGCCAGCAGCTCACCGGGCCCTAACTACGAGCAGTACTTC. Its translation: CASSSPGPNYEQYF.

This clone was detected only a few times. The chain links TRBV30 to TRBJ1-2, with a tentative D call TRBD1 (6 bases). The CDR3 loop spans 14 amino acids. V was shortened by 3 bases and J by 3 bases, with 14 bases between the two germline ends. Germline CDR1 GTSNPN, CDR2 SVGIG (reference sequence). The CDR3 DNA reads TGTGCCTGGAGGGGACATACCTTAGACTATGGCTACACCTTC. As protein: CAWRGHTLDYGYTF.

CDR3 bases: TGTGCCAGCAGCTCCGAGGCGGGATTCTACTACGAGCAGTACTTC. Residues: CASSSEAGFYYEQYF. J is TRBJ2-7 and V is TRBV7-2; perhaps TRBD2 as D (6 bases). Trimming removed 4 bases from V and 3 bases from J, with 16 bases in between. CDR1 and CDR2 (germline): SGHTA, FQGNSA. The CDR3 covers 15 residues.

The chain carries TRBV7-8 and TRBJ2-6, with no clear D. The V gene's germline CDR1 is SGHVS and CDR2 FQNEAQ. This CDR3 comprises 13 residues. V gave up 4 bases and J gave up 2 bases, with 3 bases separating them. CDR3 DNA: TGTGCCAGCAGCTCGACTGGGGCCAACGTCCTGACTTTC. Amino acids: CASSSTGANVLTF.

The J gene is TRBJ1-5, the V gene TRBV19; TRBD1 might be the D (6 bases). CDR3 length: 15 residues. Germline V gives CDR1 LNHDA, CDR2 SQIVND (reference sequence). Between the trimmed V and J ends, which lost 0 bases and 6 bases, there was a span of 12 bases. This CDR3 reads CASSIDPGAGQPQHF. The CDR3 bases are TGTGCCAGTAGTATAGATCCAGGGGCCGGTCAGCCCCAGCATTTT. Full variable domain (rest looked up from reference TRBV19 and TRBJ1-5): DGGITQSPKYLFRKEGQNVTLSCEQNLNHDAMYWYRQDPGQGLRLIYYSQIVNDFQKGDIAEGYSVSREKKESFPLTVTSAQKNPTAFYLCASSIDPGAGQPQHFGDGTRLSIL.

CDR3 coding DNA: TGCGCCAGCAGCTTGACAGGGCCTAATGAAAAACTGTTTTTT. This codes for CASSLTGPNEKLFF. The V and J genes are TRBV5-1 and TRBJ1-4; D might be TRBD1 (6 bases). Trimming took off 1 base at V and 3 bases at J, with 7 bases between the two ends. Germline CDR1 is SGHRS and CDR2 is YFSETQ. This CDR3 has 14 amino acids.

This clone showed up just once. The gene calls are TRBV5-4 and TRBJ2-1; no clear D gene. Trimming pared 1 base from V and 9 bases from J, leaving 17 bases between. The CDR3 is made up of 15 amino acids. Germline V gives CDR1 SGHNT, CDR2 YYREEE (reference sequence). Written as DNA, the CDR3 is TGTGCCAGCAGCTTGTGGTCGGCCAATTCGGGTGAGCAGTTCTTC. Its translation is CASSLWSANSGEQFF.

V is TRBV10-3 and J is TRBJ1-5; possibly TRBD1 for D (6 bases). Germline V gives CDR1 ENHRY, CDR2 SYGVKD. Trimming took 4 bases from V and 2 from J, leaving 12 bases between them. The CDR3 extends over 15 amino acids. The DNA of the CDR3 is TGTGCCATCAGTGCAACAGGGATGGGCAATCAGCCCCAGCATTTT. Its translation is CAISATGMGNQPQHF.

J is TRBJ1-2 and V is TRBV19, with a possible D match to TRBD1 (5 bases). The V end was cut by 3 bases, the J end by 2 bases, with 7 bases between. CDR1 and CDR2 (germline): LNHDA, SQIVND (reference sequence). The CDR3 runs 13 residues. In nucleotides, the CDR3 is TGTGCCAGTAGTATGGCAGGGAACTATGGCTACACCTTC. Its translation: CASSMAGNYGYTF. Variable domain in full (rest from reference TRBV19 and TRBJ1-2): DGGITQSPKYLFRKEGQNVTLSCEQNLNHDAMYWYRQDPGQGLRLIYYSQIVNDFQKGDIAEGYSVSREKKESFPLTVTSAQKNPTAFYLCASSMAGNYGYTFGSGTRLTVV.